The 27 T cell receptor beta chains below come from one sample, sequenced in a study of blood T cell repertoires in COVID-19. Some clones are missing from TCRdb's copy, which holds only in-frame ones; the method was immunoSEQ multiplex PCR. The sample has 79,000 or so clones, 65% to 90% seen once. Sequencing was carried out using peripheral blood. Receptors originate from a human donor in a cohort sampled during active COVID-19.

The V call is TRBV7-9, the J call TRBJ2-1; D is unresolved. This CDR3 has 15 residues. Trimming took 4 bases from V and 5 from J, leaving 15 bases between them. Per germline, CDR1 SEHNR and CDR2 FQNEAQ (reference sequence). The CDR3 sequence: CASSSSAGSDNEQFF. DNA for the CDR3: TGTGCCAGCAGCTCGAGTGCTGGTTCCGACAATGAGCAGTTCTTC. The complete variable domain, with remaining parts taken from reference TRBV7-9 and TRBJ2-1, reads DTGVSQNPRHKITKRGQNVTFRCDPISEHNRLYWYRQTLGQGPEFLTYFQNEAQLEKSRLLSDRFSAERPKGSFSTLEIQRTEQGDSAMYLCASSSSAGSDNEQFFGPGTRLTVL.

The chain couples TRBV2 to TRBJ1-5; the D is unclear. The CDR3 extends over 15 amino acids. V lost 4 bases, J lost 2 bases, and 12 bases lay in between. From germline, CDR1 is SNHLY and CDR2 FYNNEI. The CDR3 coding sequence is TGTGCCAGCAGTGGGTCCGGCCAGGGCAATCAGCCCCAGCATTTT. Amino acid sequence: CASSGSGQGNQPQHF.

A few counts support this clone. This chain uses TRBV4-1 with TRBJ2-1; TRBD2 might be the D (5 bases). From germline, CDR1 is MGHRA and CDR2 YSYEKL. This CDR3 has 14 residues. Trimming pared 4 bases from V and 1 base from J, leaving 8 bases between. CDR3 sequence reads: CASSLRGSYNEQFF. CDR3 coding DNA: TGCGCCAGCAGCCTGCGAGGGTCCTACAATGAGCAGTTCTTC.

The chain recombines TRBV12-3 or TRBV12-4 with TRBJ2-7; TRBD1 aligns across 7 bases. Unmatched junction bases numbered 3, after V lost 5 bases and J lost 2 bases. This CDR3 has 13 residues. In DNA form, the CDR3 reads TGTGCCAGCAGTACAACAGGGGCCTACGAGCAGTACTTC. Its translation is CASSTTGAYEQYF.

Details on this clone: The identical CDR3 is also encoded by other nucleotide sequences in the sample. The J gene is TRBJ2-5, the V gene TRBV3-1 (or the pseudogene TRBV3-2), with TRBD2 matching 8 bases. There are 15 residues in the CDR3. Per the germline V gene, CDR1 is LGHDT and CDR2 is YNNKEL (reference sequence). Germline trimming cut 0 bases from V and 4 bases from J; bases unmatched to any gene: 4. DNA for the CDR3: TGTGCCAGCAGCCAAGACGGGAGGGCCGGAGAGACCCAGTACTTC. This encodes CASSQDGRAGETQYF.

The gene calls are TRBV7-8 and TRBJ1-2; 9 nucleotides match TRBD1. Unmatched junction bases numbered 16, after V lost 7 bases and J lost 7 bases. This CDR3 is 16 amino acids long. Germline V gene sequence: CDR1 SGHVS, CDR2 FQNEAQ. The CDR3 region has the DNA TGTGCCAGCACTCCGGGGGCCCCACAGGGGGCGTTTGGCTACACCTTC. Amino acid sequence: CASTPGAPQGAFGYTF. Looking up the rest from reference TRBV7-8 and TRBJ1-2 gives the full variable domain: GAGVSQSPRYKVAKRGQDVALRCDPISGHVSLFWYQQALGQGPEFLTYFQNEAQLDKSGLPSDRFFAERPEGSVSTLKIQRTQQEDSAVYLCASTPGAPQGAFGYTFGSGTRLTVV.

The V call is TRBV3-1 (or the pseudogene TRBV3-2), the J call TRBJ1-1, with unresolved D. Germline CDR1 LGHDT, CDR2 YNNKEL (reference sequence). The CDR3 consists of 15 residues. V was cut by 0 bases and J by 4 bases, with 12 bases left in between. The CDR3 is CASSQDEEYGTEAFF. The DNA for the CDR3 is TGTGCCAGCAGCCAAGATGAAGAGTATGGCACTGAAGCTTTCTTT.

The chain joins TRBV11-2 to TRBJ1-4; D is unresolved. Trimming took off 0 bases at V and 8 bases at J, with 7 bases between the two ends. This CDR3 spans 13 amino acids. Germline V gene lookup returns CDR1 SGHAT and CDR2 FQNNGV. The CDR3 is CASSLDLSEKLFF. The CDR3, as DNA: TGTGCCAGCAGCTTAGATCTGTCGGAAAAACTGTTTTTT.

The gene calls are TRBV5-6 and TRBJ2-7; weak D call: TRBD2 (6 bases). The CDR3 has 14 residues. V was pared by 3 bases and J by 7 bases, with 17 bases between. The germline V gene has CDR1 SGHDT and CDR2 YYEEEE. CDR3 DNA: TGTGCCAGCAGCTCCCGGGACTTTCCAAAGGAGCAGTACTTC. It encodes CASSSRDFPKEQYF.

The rearrangement links TRBV28 to TRBJ1-1; D gene ambiguous. The CDR3 runs 14 residues. The germline CDR1 and CDR2 sequences are MDHEN and SYDVKM. Trimming pared 8 bases from V and 1 base from J, leaving 14 bases between. The CDR3: CASPERLRNTEAFF. CDR3 DNA: TGTGCCAGCCCCGAGCGGCTGCGGAACACTGAAGCTTTCTTT.

The V gene is TRBV5-1, the J gene TRBJ2-4; 8 bases align to TRBD1. The CDR3 has 15 amino acids. Germline CDR1 and CDR2: SGHRS and YFSETQ. V gave up 0 bases and J gave up 7 bases; unmatched junction bases: 6. The CDR3 is CASSLEGRGPNIQYF. CDR3 coding DNA: TGCGCCAGCAGCTTGGAGGGCAGGGGGCCGAACATTCAGTACTTC.

This clone has only one observation. The chain joins TRBV27 to TRBJ2-5, with D possibly matching TRBD2 (6 bases). The ends were cut back, 4 bases at V and 7 bases at J, with 10 bases in the middle. The V gene's germline CDR1 is MNHEY and CDR2 SMNVEV (reference sequence). The CDR3 sequence is 12 residues long. The CDR3 nucleotides are TGTGCCAGCAGTTCTATGGGGGGGACCCAGTACTTC. The encoded protein is CASSSMGGTQYF.

The chain links TRBV7-2 to TRBJ2-3, with 9 bases identical to TRBD2. This CDR3 is 17 amino acids long. Per germline, CDR1 SGHTA and CDR2 FQGNSA. V lost 5 bases to trimming and J lost 5 bases; unmatched junction nucleotides: 14. The CDR3 region is CASSLNPVAGAGDTQYF. DNA for the CDR3: TGTGCCAGCAGCCTAAACCCGGTAGCGGGGGCTGGAGATACGCAGTATTTT.

The V and J genes are TRBV6-5 and TRBJ1-5; D is ambiguous. Trimming stripped 7 bases from V and 6 bases from J, with 13 bases between. Germline V gives CDR1 MNHEY, CDR2 SVGAGI. The CDR3 covers 13 residues. The CDR3 loop reads CASTPSGFQPQHF. CDR3 in DNA: TGTGCCAGCACCCCCAGCGGTTTTCAGCCCCAGCATTTT.

This clone was seen just once. The chain has TRBV18 and TRBJ2-7; 9 bases fit TRBD1. CDR1 is KGHSH, CDR2 LQKENI, per germline. The junction had 6 bases not matched to a gene; V was cut back by 2 bases and J by 4 bases. This CDR3 is built from 15 residues. CDR3 sequence: CASSPKQGAGYEQYF. CDR3 DNA sequence: TGTGCCAGCTCACCAAAACAGGGGGCGGGATACGAGCAGTACTTC.

The chain joins TRBV9 to TRBJ2-1; TRBD2 matches 7 bases. This CDR3 comprises 15 residues. Germline values: CDR1 SGDLS, CDR2 YYNGEE. Trimming removed 3 bases from V and 0 bases from J; junction bases left unmatched: 3. DNA of the CDR3: TGTGCCAGCAGCGAGACTAGCTACTCCTACAATGAGCAGTTCTTC. This gives the protein CASSETSYSYNEQFF. The whole variable domain, remainder taken from reference TRBV9 and TRBJ2-1, is DSGVTQTPKHLITATGQRVTLRCSPRSGDLSVYWYQQSLDQGLQFLIQYYNGEERAKGNILERFSAQQFPDLHSELNLSSLELGDSALYFCASSETSYSYNEQFFGPGTRLTVL.

V usage is TRBV3-1 (or the pseudogene TRBV3-2) and J usage is TRBJ2-7; unclear D gene. The CDR3 has 14 residues. V dropped 4 bases and J dropped 7 bases, with 17 bases sitting between them. In germline, CDR1 is LGHDT, CDR2 YNNKEL (reference sequence). The CDR3 DNA follows: TGTGCCAGCAGCCTAAACACGCCAGGCGATGAGCAGTACTTC. Its translation is CASSLNTPGDEQYF.

In regard to this clone: Compared with germline, one end of the junction differs, possibly owing to a read error. V gene TRBV29-1 combines with J gene TRBJ2-3; 10 bases align to TRBD1. Germline V gene sequence: CDR1 SQVTM, CDR2 ANQGSEA. The CDR3 extends over 15 amino acids. The CDR3 region is CSVEGQGGGTDTQYF. The DNA for the CDR3 is TGCAGCGTCGAAGGACAGGGGGGAGGAACAGATACGCAGTATTTT.

The chain recombines TRBV4-2 with TRBJ2-6, with D perhaps TRBD2 (6 bases). The CDR3 extends over 18 amino acids. The germline V and J ends were trimmed by 1 base and 0 bases, with 13 bases remaining between them. Germline values: CDR1 LGHNA, CDR2 YNFKEQ. CDR3: CASSQVEGSLSGANVLTF. The DNA for the CDR3 is TGTGCCAGCAGCCAAGTGGAGGGAAGCCTCTCTGGGGCCAACGTCCTGACTTTC.

The chain has TRBV19 and TRBJ1-6; 10 bases agree with TRBD1. Germline CDR1 and CDR2: LNHDA and SQIVND (reference sequence). CDR3 length equals 20 residues. V shed 5 bases, J shed 1 base, and the junction held 14 bases outside the gene matches. The DNA for the CDR3 is TGTGCCAGTAGTCACCGATCCGGGACAGGGGATAGGTCCTATAATTCACCCCTCCACTTT. Encoded protein: CASSHRSGTGDRSYNSPLHF.

This clone showed up just a few times. The V and J genes are TRBV18 and TRBJ1-6; TRBD1 might be the D (5 bases). CDR3 length: 18 residues. The germline CDR1 and CDR2 sequences are KGHSH and LQKENI. The V gene lost 3 bases and the J gene lost 0 bases, with 15 bases spanning the gap. CDR3 amino acids: CASSPGLEGSSYNSPLHF. CDR3 coding DNA: TGTGCCAGCTCACCGGGACTGGAGGGGAGCTCCTATAATTCACCCCTCCACTTT.

The chain combines TRBV28 with TRBJ1-5; possibly TRBD1 for D (6 bases). CDR1 is MDHEN, CDR2 SYDVKM, per germline. This CDR3 is built from 16 residues. Between the trimmed V and J ends, which lost 5 bases and 7 bases, there was a span of 21 bases. CDR3 in DNA: TGTGCCAGCAGTGTTTCTACGGGGGGCCCCTGGCAGCCCCAGCATTTT. Encoded protein: CASSVSTGGPWQPQHF.

The chain couples TRBV29-1 to TRBJ1-3, with D unclear. Germline V CDR1 and CDR2: SQVTM, ANQGSEA. This CDR3 has 12 residues. V lost 7 bases and J 0 bases, leaving 7 bases between the germline ends. The CDR3 sequence is CSGYNSGNTIYF. Here the CDR3 DNA reads TGCAGCGGATACAACTCTGGAAACACCATATATTTT.

As DNA, the CDR3 is TGTGCCAGCAGGACCCGGGACAGGCCCGCTGAAGCTTTCTTT. The encoded protein is CASRTRDRPAEAFF. V usage is TRBV27 and J usage is TRBJ1-1, with TRBD1 matching 8 bases. This CDR3 region has 14 residues. Trimming took 6 bases from V and 6 from J; bases not matched to a gene: 9. Germline V CDR1 and CDR2: MNHEY, SMNVEV (reference sequence).

The chain employs TRBV15 and TRBJ2-1; possible D gene TRBD2, 7 bases. The germline CDR1 and CDR2 sequences are LNHNV and YYDKDF (reference sequence). Trimming pared 0 bases from V and 6 bases from J, leaving 9 bases between. CDR3 length: 14 residues. The CDR3 bases are TGTGCCACCAGCAGAGATGCGGGGGCCAATGAGCAGTTCTTC. This sequence encodes CATSRDAGANEQFF.

The chain couples TRBV7-2 to TRBJ2-5; the D is unclear. The CDR3 loop spans 12 amino acids. In germline, CDR1 is SGHTA, CDR2 FQGNSA. Trimming cost V 5 bases and J 4 bases, with 8 bases left between them. CDR3 DNA: TGTGCCAGCAGCCGGTCCGGAGAGACCCAGTACTTC. This translates into CASSRSGETQYF.

V and J are TRBV9 and TRBJ2-3; 12 nucleotides agree with TRBD1. Trimming at V came to 3 bases and at J to 3 bases, leaving 17 bases not matched to a gene. The CDR3 runs to 20 residues. Germline loops: CDR1 SGDLS, CDR2 YYNGEE. The CDR3 region is CASSAPQEGQGAYRTDTQYF. Here the CDR3 DNA reads TGTGCCAGCAGCGCCCCTCAAGAGGGACAGGGGGCTTATAGGACAGATACGCAGTATTTT.